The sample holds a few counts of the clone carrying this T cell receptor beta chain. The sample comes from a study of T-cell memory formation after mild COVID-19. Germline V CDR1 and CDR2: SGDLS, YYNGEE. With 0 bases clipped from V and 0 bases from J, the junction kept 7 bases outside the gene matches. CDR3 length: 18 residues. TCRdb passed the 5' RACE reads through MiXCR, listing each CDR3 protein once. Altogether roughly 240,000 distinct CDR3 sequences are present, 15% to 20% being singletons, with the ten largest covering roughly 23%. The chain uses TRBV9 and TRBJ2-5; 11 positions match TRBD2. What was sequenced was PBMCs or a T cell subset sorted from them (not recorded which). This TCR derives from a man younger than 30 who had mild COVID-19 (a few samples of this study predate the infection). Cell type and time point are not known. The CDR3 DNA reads TGTGCCAGCAGCGTAGGACTAGCGGGGCCGGACTACCAAGAGACCCAGTACTTC. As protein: CASSVGLAGPDYQETQYF.